Reported below is one T cell receptor (beta chain). CDR1 is DFQATT, CDR2 SNEGSKA, per germline (reference sequence). The ends lost 0 bases at V and 5 bases at J; junction bases unmatched: 6. The CDR3 runs to 14 residues. These data come from a study of tumor and adjacent non-tumor tissue in lung cancer. This sample's RNA came from whole unsorted tissue. Three rounds of nested PCR, following a modified ARM-PCR protocol, produced the TCRbeta library. TCRdb fed the multiplex PCR reads into MiXCR, producing one record per CDR3 protein. Of around 210,000 distinct CDR3 sequences listed, less than 80% are singletons.

This receptor was obtained from a man between 60 and 70 years old with non-small cell lung cancer. The specimen sequenced was lung tumor tissue. The chain has TRBV20-1 and TRBJ1-2, with TRBD1 matching over 7 bases. CDR3: CSARDQGGGYGYTF. Here the CDR3 DNA reads TGCAGTGCTAGAGATCAAGGGGGCGGGTATGGCTACACCTTC.